This is a list of T cell receptor beta chains from one sample in a study of blood T cells in healthy people across ages. TCRdb reprocessed the 5' RACE reads via MiXCR and lists one record per CDR3 protein. The profile shows hundreds of thousands of distinct CDR3 sequences, roughly three fifths of them singletons. The sample comprised blood. All receptors come from a man aged 60 to 75 in good health. Each CDR3 is given with its conserved first and last residue. A D gene is named only where the DNA matches it firmly. Part of the rows lack a size; the others show once, few, many or a class for expanded clones.

cdr3_aa	cdr3_nt	d_call	j_call	clone_size	v_call
CSASPSGGPEQFF	TGCAGTGCTAGTCCTAGCGGGGGGCCTGAGCAGTTCTTC	TRBD2	TRBJ2-1	.	TRBV20-1
CASSRGLAGAVIDEQFF	TGCGCCAGCAGCAGGGGACTAGCGGGGGCCGTTATCGATGAGCAGTTCTTC	TRBD2	TRBJ2-1	once	TRBV5-1
CAISSSYNSPLHF	TGTGCCATCAGTAGCTCCTATAATTCACCCCTCCACTTT	.	TRBJ1-6	.	TRBV10-3
CAISEYQGHALGGYTF	TGTGCCATCAGTGAATACCAGGGACACGCGCTAGGTGGCTACACCTTC	.	TRBJ1-2	.	TRBV10-3
CASSLTSGGPQETQYF	TGCGCCAGCAGCCTAACTAGCGGGGGGCCTCAAGAGACCCAGTACTTC	TRBD2	TRBJ2-5	.	TRBV4-1
CASSKFRPAGGYGHTF	TGTGCCAGCAGCAAATTCCGCCCCGCAGGGGGATACGGCCACACCTTC	.	TRBJ1-2	.	TRBV21-1
CASSLRGGKETQYF	TGTGCCAGCAGCCTACGGGGGGGCAAAGAGACCCAGTACTTC	TRBD2	TRBJ2-5	.	TRBV7-2
CASTTGVSGAYNEQFF	TGTGCCAGCACCACCGGGGTTAGCGGGGCCTACAATGAGCAGTTCTTC	TRBD2	TRBJ2-1	.	TRBV12-3/TRBV12-4
CAIRGNNEQFF	TGTGCCATCAGGGGGAACAATGAGCAGTTCTTC	.	TRBJ2-1	.	TRBV10-3
CASSLEGAGQPQHF	TGCGCCAGCAGCTTGGAAGGGGCCGGGCAGCCCCAGCATTTT	.	TRBJ1-5	.	TRBV5-1
CASSLEAMNTEAFF	TGCGCCAGCAGCTTGGAGGCGATGAACACTGAAGCTTTCTTT	.	TRBJ1-1	.	TRBV5-1
CASSTGDRVGTEAFF	TGCGCCAGCAGCACAGGGGACAGGGTGGGCACTGAAGCTTTCTTT	TRBD1	TRBJ1-1	few	TRBV5-1
CASSREGTDSNSPLHF	TGTGCCAGCAGCCGAGAGGGGACGGACTCAAATTCACCCCTCCACTTT	.	TRBJ1-6	.	TRBV4-2
CASSQDLAGGDSYNEQFF	TGTGCCAGCAGCCAAGATCTAGCGGGGGGCGATTCCTACAATGAGCAGTTCTTC	TRBD2	TRBJ2-1	few	TRBV4-1
CASSFDGYQPQHF	TGTGCCAGCAGTTTCGATGGGTATCAGCCCCAGCATTTT	.	TRBJ1-5	.	TRBV12-3/TRBV12-4
CASSRDRVNSPLHF	TGTGCCAGCAGTCGGGACAGAGTTAATTCACCCCTCCACTTT	TRBD1	TRBJ1-6	.	TRBV6-6
CASSEPSTYEQYF	TGTGCCAGCAGCGAACCCTCCACCTACGAGCAGTACTTC	.	TRBJ2-7	.	TRBV21-1
CSARDPPRGYPGEKLFF	TGCAGTGCTAGAGATCCCCCTCGGGGTTACCCCGGGGAAAAACTGTTTTTT	.	TRBJ1-4	.	TRBV20-1
CASSRLAGGPGTQYF	TGCGCCAGCAGTCGGCTAGCGGGGGGCCCCGGGACGCAGTATTTT	TRBD2	TRBJ2-3	.	TRBV5-1
CASSQDQRGGRETQYF	TGTGCCAGCAGCCAAGATCAGCGGGGGGGCCGGGAGACCCAGTACTTC	TRBD2	TRBJ2-5	few	TRBV4-2
CSARETGVAKNIQYF	TGCAGTGCTAGGGAGACAGGAGTAGCCAAAAACATTCAGTACTTC	.	TRBJ2-4	.	TRBV20-1
CASSKRRDRGYQETQYF	TGTGCCAGCAGCAAGCGGCGGGACAGGGGGTACCAAGAGACCCAGTACTTC	TRBD1	TRBJ2-5	.	TRBV9